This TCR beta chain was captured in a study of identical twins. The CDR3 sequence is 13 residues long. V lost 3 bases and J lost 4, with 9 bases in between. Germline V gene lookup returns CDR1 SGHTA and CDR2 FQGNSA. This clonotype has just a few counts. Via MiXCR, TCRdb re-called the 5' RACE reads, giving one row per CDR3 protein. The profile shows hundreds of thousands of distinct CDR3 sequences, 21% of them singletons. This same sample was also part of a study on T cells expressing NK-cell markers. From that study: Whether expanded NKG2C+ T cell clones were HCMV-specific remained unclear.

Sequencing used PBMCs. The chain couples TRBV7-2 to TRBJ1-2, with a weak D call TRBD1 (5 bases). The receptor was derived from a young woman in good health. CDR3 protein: CASSLGTSYGYTF. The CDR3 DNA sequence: TGTGCCAGCAGCTTGGGGACCTCCTATGGCTACACCTTC.